Listed here are 9 T cell receptor beta chains from one sample, sequenced in a study of cytomegalovirus exposure and HLA in healthy donors. Researchers ran the PCR with 60 Vbeta and 13 Jbeta primers. The assay was immunoSEQ multiplex PCR, and TCRdb's table has in-frame clones only and misses some. The top ten hold 12% to 15% of the sample, which has 150,000 to 200,000 clones, approximately 80% seen once. The sample comprised PBMCs. The origin of the receptors is a woman aged 25 to 39 in good health and CMV-seropositive.

This chain links TRBV10-2 with TRBJ2-7, with D possibly TRBD2 on 6 matching bases. The germline V gene encodes CDR1 WSHSY and CDR2 SAAADI. The V end lost 9 bases, the J end lost 0 bases, and 24 bases lay between the germline ends. CDR3 size: 17 residues. The CDR3 region is CARPGEPRGGISYEQYF. CDR3 bases: TGCGCCAGGCCCGGGGAGCCTAGGGGCGGGATCTCCTACGAGCAGTACTTC.

The chain has TRBV28 and TRBJ1-1; D unclear. The CDR3 runs to 13 residues. The V and J ends lost 6 bases and 7 bases respectively, with 15 bases between them. Germline V gene lookup returns CDR1 MDHEN and CDR2 SYDVKM. CDR3 bases: TGTGCCAGCAGCACCTGGGCCCCATTTGAAGCTTTCTTT. Its translation: CASSTWAPFEAFF.

The chain links TRBV27 to TRBJ2-7, with D possibly TRBD2 on 7 matching bases. Trimming shortened V by 6 bases and J by 3 bases, and 18 bases separated the two germline ends. The CDR3 loop spans 15 amino acids. Germline lookup yields CDR1 MNHEY and CDR2 SMNVEV (reference sequence). The CDR3 reads CASSPRGGHYYEQYF. The CDR3 DNA follows: TGTGCCAGCAGCCCCCGCGGGGGACACTACTACGAGCAGTACTTC.

This clone occurred once. The rearrangement links TRBV6-1 to TRBJ2-3, with TRBD2 matching over 9 bases. In germline, CDR1 is MNHNS, CDR2 SASEGT. The trim removed 3 bases at V and 4 bases at J, leaving 8 bases unmatched. This CDR3 is 16 amino acids long. CDR3 nucleotide sequence: TGTGCCAGCAGTGATGGCCTCGGACTAGCGTCAGATACGCAGTATTTT. Amino acids: CASSDGLGLASDTQYF.

The J gene is TRBJ1-6, the V gene TRBV6-1; 8 bases fit TRBD1. Germline lookup yields CDR1 MNHNS and CDR2 SASEGT. This CDR3 is built from 12 residues. J gave up 6 bases and V 11 bases, and 3 bases lay outside the gene matches. CDR3 in DNA: TGTGCCTGCGGGACAGGTAATTCACCCCTCCACTTT. Its translation is CACGTGNSPLHF.

This chain joins TRBV5-6 and TRBJ2-3, with 7 bases lining up with TRBD2. CDR1 and CDR2 from the germline V gene are SGHDT and YYEEEE. The CDR3 runs 16 residues. The trim removed 0 bases at V and 6 bases at J, leaving 10 bases unmatched. The CDR3, as DNA: TGTGCCAGCAGCTTGGGTTCCGGACTAGAGAAGGATACGCAGTATTTT. Translation: CASSLGSGLEKDTQYF.

This rearrangement joins TRBV4-1 to TRBJ2-1; 8 bases agree with TRBD2. The CDR3 is made up of 12 amino acids. V lost 4 bases and J lost 16; bases outside the gene matches: 9. Per germline, CDR1 MGHRA and CDR2 YSYEKL. CDR3 region: CASSPTGTSVFF. The DNA of the CDR3 is TGCGCCAGCAGCCCAACCGGGACTAGTGTATTCTTC.

V gene TRBV28 combines with J gene TRBJ2-3; 11 positions match TRBD2. The V segment lost 6 bases and the J segment 1 base; nucleotides outside the gene matches: 3. Germline CDR1 is MDHEN and CDR2 is SYDVKM. CDR3 length: 15 residues. The CDR3 loop reads CASSHSGRGTDTQYF. As DNA, the CDR3 is TGTGCCAGCAGCCATAGCGGGAGGGGCACAGATACGCAGTATTTT.

The rearrangement uses TRBV5-6 and TRBJ2-7, with D maybe TRBD1 (6 bases). Germline V gene sequence: CDR1 SGHDT, CDR2 YYEEEE. There are 12 residues in the CDR3. Trimming stripped 4 bases from V and 5 bases from J, with 10 bases between. The CDR3 is CASSRDNHEQYF. CDR3 DNA: TGTGCCAGCAGCCGGGACAACCACGAGCAGTACTTC.